This TCR beta chain was identified in a study of graft-versus-host responses after intestinal transplantation. As for the study in general: All of the recipients had induction that used anti-thymocyte globulin, then tacrolimus and steroids for two to four years.

Some clones are missing from TCRdb's copy, which holds only in-frame ones; the method was immunoSEQ multiplex PCR. The table has roughly 90,000 clones, approximately 90% seen once. V gave up 4 bases and J gave up 5 bases; unmatched junction bases: 4. The CDR3 has 13 residues. CDR1 SGHRS and CDR2 YFSETQ come from the germline V gene. Notes on the study in general: Early post-transplant HvG declines were associated with peak circulating GvH clone levels. Recipient marrow contained GvH clones, some of which appeared first in ileum or blood.

Comments on this clone: The antigen is undetermined.

The source of this sequence is a human donor who was the organ donor for an intestinal transplant. The source material was unstimulated CD4+ T cells sorted from spleen or lymph node cells, sampled before transplant. The chain is built from TRBV5-1 and TRBJ1-2; 8 nucleotides align to TRBD1. The CDR3 DNA reads TGCGCCAGCAGCGTAACAGGGGGGTATGGCTACACCTTC. Protein product: CASSVTGGYGYTF. Variable domain in full (rest from reference TRBV5-1 and TRBJ1-2): KAGVTQTPRYLIKTRGQQVTLSCSPISGHRSVSWYQQTPGQGLQFLFEYFSETQRNKGNFPGRFSGRQFSNSRSEMNVSTLELGDSALYLCASSVTGGYGYTFGSGTRLTVV.